Below, 32 T cell receptor beta chains from the same sample are listed, as sequenced in a study of molecular identifiers for immune sequencing clone quantification. TCRdb ran MiXCR on the PCR reads and lists one entry per CDR3 protein. The sample lists about 510,000 distinct CDR3 sequences; 20% to 25% were seen once. Source material: naive CD8+ T cells from blood, with Jurkat cell RNA spiked in. Subset denoted: FACS-sorted CD8+CD4-CCR7+CD45RA+ naive T cells. All receptors come from a human donor in good health. Some libraries in this study had Jurkat cell RNA spiked in.

In its sample, this clonotype was seen many times. In DNA, the CDR3 is TGTGCCAGCAGCGTAGCTTATACTTTCGCGGCAAGCCTCACAGATACGCAGTATTTT. Translating gives CASSVAYTFAASLTDTQYF. This chain connects TRBV9 to TRBJ2-3, with unresolved D. With 0 bases removed from V and 2 bases from J, the gap between germline ends came to 22 bases. Germline V lookup: CDR1 SGDLS, CDR2 YYNGEE. The length of the CDR3 is 19 residues.

This clonotype was seen repeatedly, ten times or more. The chain joins TRBV12-3 or TRBV12-4 to TRBJ2-2; D unresolved. V lost 6 bases and J 4 bases, leaving 9 bases between the germline ends. The CDR3 runs 13 residues. Here the CDR3 DNA reads TGTGCCAGCAGCCTCTATAGCACCGGGGAGCTGTTTTTT. Encoded protein: CASSLYSTGELFF.

The chain combines TRBV4-1 with TRBJ2-2; D not resolved. Trimming pared 0 bases from V and 4 bases from J, leaving 3 bases between. The CDR3 loop spans 13 amino acids. Germline V gene sequence: CDR1 MGHRA, CDR2 YSYEKL. The CDR3 spells CASSQDPTGELFF. DNA for the CDR3: TGCGCCAGCAGCCAAGATCCCACCGGGGAGCTGTTTTTT.

This chain joins TRBV4-3 and TRBJ2-2; D might be TRBD1 (7 bases). CDR1 and CDR2 from the germline V gene are LGHNA and YSLEER. This CDR3 is built from 14 residues. The V gene lost 0 bases and the J gene lost 7 bases, with 9 bases spanning the gap. DNA for the CDR3: TGCGCCAGCAGCCAAGATCAGGGGGGCGGGGAGCTGTTTTTT. Translating it yields CASSQDQGGGELFF.

This clonotype was observed at least ten times. The chain employs TRBV20-1 and TRBJ1-2; D may be TRBD1 (6 bases). The CDR3 length is 10 residues. V lost 6 bases, J lost 8 bases, and 10 bases lay in between. Germline V gene data show CDR1 as DFQATT and CDR2 as SNEGSKA (reference sequence). The chain's CDR3 is CSAGGEGYTF. CDR3 coding DNA: TGCAGTGCAGGGGGAGAAGGCTACACCTTC.

The V and J genes are TRBV12-3 or TRBV12-4 and TRBJ1-1; a weak D match, TRBD1 (5 bases). CDR3 length: 15 amino acids. Trimming removed 3 bases from V and 3 bases from J, with 14 bases in between. DNA of the CDR3: TGTGCCAGCAGTTTCCGGAAGACAGTTGACACTGAAGCTTTCTTT. Protein sequence: CASSFRKTVDTEAFF.

This clonotype was found many times. The CDR3 is CASSLELRTNTEAFF. The CDR3 bases are TGTGCCAGCAGCTTAGAGCTCAGGACCAACACTGAAGCTTTCTTT. The V gene is TRBV7-9, the J gene TRBJ1-1; D call uncertain. Looked up from germline, CDR1 is SEHNR and CDR2 is FQNEAQ (reference sequence). The V end lost 1 base, the J end lost 2 bases, and 11 bases lay between the germline ends. The CDR3 runs 15 residues.

The V call is TRBV27, the J call TRBJ2-7, with D maybe TRBD2 (6 bases). The CDR3 totals 16 residues. V was cut by 6 bases and J by 4 bases, with 22 bases left in between. Germline CDR1 MNHEY, CDR2 SMNVEV (reference sequence). CDR3 residues: CASSHVTPGTQYEQYF. The CDR3, as DNA: TGTGCCAGCAGCCACGTCACGCCTGGGACTCAATACGAGCAGTACTTC.

This clonotype has ten or more counts. J is TRBJ2-7 and V is TRBV6-2 or TRBV6-3, with TRBD1 matching over 8 bases. The V gene's germline CDR1 is MNHEY and CDR2 SVGEGT. The CDR3 is made up of 14 amino acids. V was clipped by 6 bases and J by 5 bases; unmatched bases: 9. This CDR3 reads CASRIRGLIDEQYF. CDR3 DNA: TGTGCCAGCAGAATCAGGGGGCTGATTGACGAGCAGTACTTC.

This chain joins TRBV20-1 and TRBJ1-2; D ambiguous. The CDR3 is 16 amino acids. The V gene's germline CDR1 is DFQATT and CDR2 SNEGSKA (reference sequence). V was shortened by 6 bases and J by 2 bases, with 22 bases between the two germline ends. CDR3 amino acids: CSAEPTLPMLNYGYTF. In nucleotides, the CDR3 is TGCAGTGCCGAACCCACCCTGCCCATGTTAAACTATGGCTACACCTTC.

This chain links TRBV27 with TRBJ2-5; TRBD2 matches 12 bases. The germline V gene encodes CDR1 MNHEY and CDR2 SMNVEV (reference sequence). With V trimmed by 5 bases and J by 1 base, 14 bases remained unmatched. The CDR3 runs to 19 residues. The CDR3 bases are TGTGCCAGCAGTCGAGGGTCTAGCGGGGGGGGCCTTACCCAAGAGACCCAGTACTTC. The encoded protein is CASSRGSSGGGLTQETQYF.

The chain couples TRBV6-5 to TRBJ2-7; D call uncertain. V was pared by 3 bases and J by 3 bases, with 12 bases between. CDR1 and CDR2 (germline): MNHEY, SVGAGI. The CDR3 runs 14 residues. The CDR3 sequence is CASSYQASLYEQYF. CDR3 nucleotide sequence: TGTGCCAGCAGTTATCAGGCCAGTCTCTACGAGCAGTACTTC.

At least ten counts were recorded for this clonotype. This rearrangement joins TRBV4-3 to TRBJ2-7; 10 bases fit TRBD2. V was pared by 1 base and J by 4 bases, with 4 bases of the junction left unmatched. The CDR3 sequence is 15 residues long. Germline CDR1 is LGHNA and CDR2 is YSLEER. CDR3 residues: CASSQGSSGSYEQYF. The DNA for the CDR3 is TGCGCCAGCAGCCAAGGTTCTAGCGGGAGTTACGAGCAGTACTTC.

This rearrangement joins TRBV10-2 to TRBJ2-7; 9 bases agree with TRBD1. CDR3 length equals 15 residues. CDR1 WSHSY and CDR2 SAAADI come from the germline V gene. Trimming at V came to 6 bases and at J to 0 bases, leaving 6 bases not matched to a gene. CDR3 in DNA: TGCGCCAGCAGGGAACAGGGGGCAAGCTCCTACGAGCAGTACTTC. It encodes CASREQGASSYEQYF.

This chain joins TRBV5-6 and TRBJ2-1; D possibly corresponds to TRBD2 (7 bases). Trimming removed 6 bases at V and 1 base at J, with 14 bases between. Looked up from germline, CDR1 is SGHDT and CDR2 is YYEEEE. The CDR3 runs 15 residues. As DNA, the CDR3 is TGTGCCAGCAACCCGGGGGGCGGATCCTACAATGAGCAGTTCTTC. Residues: CASNPGGGSYNEQFF.

Remarks on this clonotype: A single base separates this from a much larger clone, so it may be a read error. The chain combines TRBV12-3 or TRBV12-4 with TRBJ2-5; D possibly uses TRBD1 or TRBD2 (5 bases each). This CDR3 is built from 15 residues. CDR3: CVSSSMGGGQETQYF. The CDR3 DNA follows: TGTGTCAGCAGTTCAATGGGTGGGGGACAAGAGACCCAGTACTTC.

This clonotype was detected ten times or more. This rearrangement joins TRBV12-3 or TRBV12-4 to TRBJ2-3, with 13 bases that match TRBD2. V was pared by 4 bases and J by 6 bases, with 4 bases of the junction left unmatched. This CDR3 comprises 15 residues. The CDR3 loop is CASSYGTSGEDTQYF. The CDR3 bases are TGTGCCAGCAGTTACGGGACTAGCGGGGAGGATACGCAGTATTTT.

This clonotype came up a few times. The rearrangement links TRBV20-1 to TRBJ1-1, with D possibly matching TRBD1 (5 bases). Between the trimmed V and J ends, which lost 6 bases and 6 bases, there was a span of 26 bases. This CDR3 comprises 16 residues. Germline CDR1 DFQATT, CDR2 SNEGSKA (reference sequence). The CDR3, as DNA: TGCAGTGCCGAGGGGTACGCGCAGGGTGGGGGGGCTGAAGCTTTCTTT. This translates into CSAEGYAQGGGAEAFF.

The chain couples TRBV19 to TRBJ2-1, with a weak D call TRBD1 (6 bases). V dropped 3 bases and J dropped 3 bases, with 9 bases sitting between them. CDR1 LNHDA and CDR2 SQIVND come from the germline V gene (reference sequence). This CDR3 is 14 amino acids long. CDR3 region: CASSIQGNYNEQFF. The CDR3 region has the DNA TGTGCCAGTAGTATTCAGGGGAACTACAATGAGCAGTTCTTC.

The chain links TRBV7-9 to TRBJ2-7, with 8 bases that match TRBD1. V trimming: 3 bases; J trimming: 7 bases; junction bases outside the gene matches: 8. Germline assignment: CDR1 SEHNR and CDR2 FQNEAQ (reference sequence). The CDR3 contains 14 residues. The CDR3 DNA is TGTGCCAGCAGCTTGACACCGGGACAGGTAGAGCAGTACTTC. Translating gives CASSLTPGQVEQYF.

The table lists this clonotype with a few counts. The gene calls are TRBV6-5 and TRBJ1-5; 10 nucleotides agree with TRBD1. In germline, CDR1 is MNHEY, CDR2 SVGAGI. V trimming: 6 bases; J trimming: 2 bases; junction bases outside the gene matches: 1. This CDR3 is built from 14 residues. This CDR3 reads CASSGTGGNQPQHF. In DNA form, the CDR3 reads TGTGCCAGCAGCGGGACAGGGGGCAATCAGCCCCAGCATTTT.

In this sample, this clonotype turned up a few times. This chain connects TRBV9 to TRBJ1-4; D possibly corresponds to TRBD1 (5 bases). CDR1 and CDR2 (germline): SGDLS, YYNGEE. CDR3 length equals 15 residues. V was trimmed by 4 bases and J by 8 bases, leaving 18 bases between them. The CDR3 loop reads CASSMTATMAEKLFF. As DNA, the CDR3 is TGTGCCAGCAGCATGACAGCGACGATGGCGGAAAAACTGTTTTTT.

There are a few counts of this clonotype. The CDR3 bases are TGTGCCAGCACTCTCGGGACAGGGACGACCGGGGAGCTGTTTTTT. Its protein product is CASTLGTGTTGELFF. The J gene is TRBJ2-2, the V gene TRBV6-5; 9 nucleotides line up with TRBD1. V lost 7 bases, J lost 5 bases, and 8 bases stayed unmatched. The CDR3 contains 15 residues. Germline lookup yields CDR1 MNHEY and CDR2 SVGAGI.

This clonotype was seen ten or more times. The V and J genes are TRBV5-5 and TRBJ2-7; tentative D call: TRBD2 (6 bases). V dropped 3 bases and J dropped 0 bases, with 13 bases sitting between them. CDR1 is SGHKS, CDR2 YYEKEE, per germline (reference sequence). The CDR3 extends over 15 amino acids. The CDR3 bases are TGTGCCAGCAGCTGGAGGGAGGCTAGCTCCTACGAGCAGTACTTC. Amino acids: CASSWREASSYEQYF.

As to this clonotype: Being one base from a much bigger clone, this may be a read error. No conserved phenylalanine or tryptophan is present at the end of the CDR3, so a read error is the likely explanation. The rearrangement joins TRBV30 to TRBJ2-7, with D hard to call. Germline values: CDR1 GTSNPN, CDR2 SVGIG (reference sequence). This CDR3 comprises 12 residues. V gave up 0 bases and J gave up 4 bases, with 7 bases separating them. The CDR3 is CAWSVVLYEQYS. DNA of the CDR3: TGTGCCTGGAGTGTAGTGCTTTACGAGCAGTACTCC.

This clonotype was counted ten times or more. The rearrangement uses TRBV27 and TRBJ1-1, with a possible D match to TRBD1 (5 bases). Germline V gives CDR1 MNHEY, CDR2 SMNVEV (reference sequence). Trimming removed 0 bases at V and 1 base at J, with 12 bases between. The CDR3 covers 16 residues. The CDR3 DNA sequence: TGTGCCAGCAGTTTATCTGCCTCGACAGCGAACACTGAAGCTTTCTTT. This codes for CASSLSASTANTEAFF.

The chain couples TRBV28 to TRBJ2-7; either TRBD1 or TRBD2 may fit D (6 bases each). The germline V and J ends were trimmed by 10 bases and 2 bases, with 15 bases remaining between them. The germline V gene has CDR1 MDHEN and CDR2 SYDVKM. This CDR3 is 13 amino acids long. The DNA of the CDR3 is TGTGCCACTAGTCAAGGGGGGCCCTACGAGCAGTACTTC. It yields the protein CATSQGGPYEQYF.

This clonotype has more than one count but fewer than ten. This sequence joins TRBV6-1 and TRBJ1-1; D perhaps matches TRBD1 (5 bases). This CDR3 has 11 amino acids. V lost 6 bases to trimming and J lost 12 bases, with 14 bases between them. Germline CDR1 and CDR2: MNHNS and SASEGT. CDR3 sequence: CASRNGGWSFF. The CDR3 DNA is TGTGCCAGCAGGAATGGGGGTTGGTCTTTCTTT.

Ten or more counts support this clonotype. The rearrangement links TRBV7-2 to TRBJ2-1, with D perhaps TRBD2 (5 bases). Germline values: CDR1 SGHTA, CDR2 FQGNSA. Trimming cost V 7 bases and J 7 bases, with 20 bases left between them. This CDR3 has 15 amino acids. CDR3 DNA sequence: TGTGCCAGCACCACAGAGGGATTGGTCAGAAATGAGCAGTTCTTC. Translation: CASTTEGLVRNEQFF.

This clonotype has more than one count but fewer than ten. A much larger clone differs from this one at a single base, so this may be a read error. This rearrangement joins TRBV10-3 to TRBJ2-5, with TRBD2 identical over 7 bases. CDR1 is ENHRY, CDR2 SYGVKD, per germline. The CDR3 has 14 amino acids. J gave up 4 bases and V 7 bases, and 9 bases lay outside the gene matches. The CDR3 spells CAINSSGPGETQYF. CDR3 bases: TGTGCCATCAACTCTAGCGGCCCTGGAGAGACCCAGTACTTC.

A note on this clonotype: This may arise from a read error, as a much more abundant clone is one base away. V usage is TRBV20-1 and J usage is TRBJ1-1; D might be TRBD1 (6 bases). The V gene lost 7 bases and the J gene lost 4 bases, with 22 bases spanning the gap. CDR1 and CDR2 from the germline V gene are DFQATT and SNEGSKA (reference sequence). The length of the CDR3 is 15 residues. CDR3 in DNA: TGCAGTGGAACACAGGGATCGGAATTAGGCACTGAAGCTTTCTTT. Its translation is CSGTQGSELGTEAFF.

This clonotype was observed a handful of times. The V gene is TRBV9, the J gene TRBJ1-1; 10 bases agree with TRBD1. The CDR3 totals 15 residues. With V trimmed by 4 bases and J by 8 bases, 11 bases remained unmatched. Germline V gives CDR1 SGDLS, CDR2 YYNGEE. The CDR3 protein is CASSRGQGTRPEAFF. In DNA form, the CDR3 reads TGTGCCAGCAGCAGGGGACAGGGGACGAGACCCGAAGCTTTCTTT.